The following is a TCR beta chain sequence with its context. The antigen is not known. This entry belongs to a study of cytomegalovirus exposure and HLA in healthy donors. Study findings and constraints: Follow-up analysis seemed to connect common viral pathogens with several of the most significant clusters identified.

13 Jbeta primers and 60 Vbeta primers were used for the PCR. Using immunoSEQ multiplex PCR, the repertoire was profiled, and TCRdb retains in-frame clones only, with some absent. The sample holds roughly 170,000 clones, around 79% seen once. The specimen sequenced was PBMCs. The clonotype originates from a female donor in good health and CMV-seronegative.

The CDR3 region is CASSEGRDAKNIQYF. CDR3 DNA sequence: TGCGCCAGCAGTGAAGGCAGGGATGCCAAAAACATTCAGTACTTC. This chain joins TRBV10-2 and TRBJ2-4; TRBD1 might be the D (5 bases). The V end was cut by 3 bases, the J end by 1 base, with 10 bases between. The CDR3 is 15 amino acids. The germline gives CDR1 WSHSY, CDR2 SAAADI.